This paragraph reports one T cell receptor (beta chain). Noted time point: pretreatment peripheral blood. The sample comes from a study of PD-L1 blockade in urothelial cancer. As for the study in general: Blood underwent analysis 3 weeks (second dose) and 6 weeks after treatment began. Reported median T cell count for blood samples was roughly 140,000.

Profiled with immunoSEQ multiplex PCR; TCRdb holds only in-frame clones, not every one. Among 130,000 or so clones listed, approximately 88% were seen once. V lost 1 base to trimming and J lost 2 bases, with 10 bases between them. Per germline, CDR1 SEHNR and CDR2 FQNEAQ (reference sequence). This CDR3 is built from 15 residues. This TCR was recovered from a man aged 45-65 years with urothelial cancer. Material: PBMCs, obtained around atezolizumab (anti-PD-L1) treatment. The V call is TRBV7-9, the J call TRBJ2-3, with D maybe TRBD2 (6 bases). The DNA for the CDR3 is TGTGCCAGCAGCTTAGTAGCTAGCGACACAGATACGCAGTATTTT. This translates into CASSLVASDTDTQYF.